This entry is about one TCR beta chain. Its antigen is currently not known. No base quality values were provided; no much bigger clone lies one nucleotide off. These data are taken from a study of blood T cell repertoires in COVID-19 (dated by TCRdb to 2020 to 2022). Study-wide context: Samples from collaborators originated in the United States, Italy and Spain and spanned both the acute and convalescent phases of COVID-19. The prospective study material was composed of cDNA or gDNA derived from T cells, B-cell-depleted T cells, or PBMCs. The dataset comprised deeply sampled blood TCRbeta repertoires from subjects exposed to, actively infected with, or recovered from COVID-19. A freely available public database, intended as a resource for researchers studying the immune response to SARS-CoV-2, is where the repertoires were released. The samples were drawn from the first 160 participants of the ongoing ImmuneRACE study and from under 1,500 subjects provided by 6 global collaborators. The sample metadata nearly always contained a de-identified subject ID, COVID-19 status, age in years and sex. Where HLA class I and class II types were available, the types were taken from metadata supplied by the sample provider, not from assay-based typing. The full study reports these points: The amount of clinical and demographic metadata varied by source and participant and was provided uncurated.

One collaborating source in Seattle enrolled patients while the patients were actively infected and followed the patients over time throughout the course of disease. Collaborating institutions collected whole blood in K2EDTA tubes following their own protocols. For TCRbeta analysis, collaborators shipped samples in one of three forms: frozen whole blood, isolated PBMCs, or DNA extracted from either of those sample types. TCRbeta CDR3 regions were amplified from genomic DNA by means of the immunoSEQ Assay, a bias-controlled multiplex PCR. Per the original workflow: The number of nucleated cells in each sample was estimated from the amplification of reference gene primers within the assay. To quantify the absolute abundance of each unique TCRbeta CDR3 rearrangement, sequence reads were collapsed and filtered. Productive Simpson clonality was computed per sample as the square root of Simpson's diversity index over productive rearrangements. This immuneACCESS table, as held by TCRdb, lists in-frame sequences with V and J called but not all clones. Of the missing ones, under half trace to an unresolved V gene in checked studies; the others have no known cause. The DNA was the basis for D and trimming; V, J and clone size are from that table. The sample yields some 200,000 clones; nearly 85% were counted once. The top ten constitute around 1.3% of the sample.

Inclusive of the bounding cysteine and phenylalanine, the CDR3 is 14 residues long. Only the CDR3 part of the read is kept: 42 bases, read in frame from the first base. Sample: peripheral blood. The rearranged segments are TRBV21-1 and TRBJ1-5; TRBD1 was called by the table and not checked on the DNA. TRBV21-1 is annotated as a pseudogene. This receptor was taken from a woman in her thirties with COVID-19, enrolled during active disease. The bases are TGTGCCAGCAGCGACAGGGGAACCAATCAGCCCCAGCATTTT. Its translation reads: CASSDRGTNQPQHF.